The text below deals with one T cell receptor (beta chain). The sample belongs to a study of T cell changes during pregnancy in multiple sclerosis. Trimming removed 0 bases from V and 2 bases from J, with 14 bases in between. Per germline, CDR1 SGHAT and CDR2 FQNNGV. The CDR3 runs 16 residues. Generated by immunoSEQ multiplex PCR, the TCRdb table keeps only in-frame clones and is missing some. The sample contains about 100,000 clones, around 90% of which appear only once. The clonotype originates from a female donor in good health, enrolled as a control in a pregnancy study. V is TRBV11-2 and J is TRBJ2-7; D is perhaps TRBD2 (6 bases). Sample: peripheral blood, taken in the third trimester of pregnancy. This CDR3 is CASSLDSLGGTYEQYF. CDR3 bases: TGTGCCAGCAGCTTAGATTCCCTGGGGGGAACCTACGAGCAGTACTTC. The full variable domain, its missing parts supplied by reference TRBV11-2 and TRBJ2-7, is EAGVAQSPRYKIIEKRQSVAFWCNPISGHATLYWYQQILGQGPKLLIQFQNNGVVDDSQLPKDRFSAERLKGVDSTLKIQPAKLEDSAVYLCASSLDSLGGTYEQYFGPGTRLTVT.